The rows below give T cell receptor beta chains drawn from one sample of a study of T-cell reconstitution after alpha-beta-depleted transplantation in children. TCRdb independently ran MiXCR on the PCR reads; one entry per CDR3 protein. The table shows 500,000 to 600,000 distinct CDR3 sequences, with about 30% occurring only once. The specimen was PBMCs from the stem cell graft donor, collected from the stem cell graft. The receptor set was obtained from a human donor who donated a stem cell graft to a child with aplastic anemia. CDR3s include the opening cysteine and the closing phenylalanine or tryptophan. The D gene is left open where the match is weak. Some rows have no size entry. The others give once, few or many, or a class for an expanded clone.

d_call	v_call	clone_size	j_call	cdr3_nt	cdr3_aa
.	TRBV6-1	few	TRBJ1-5	TGTGCCACCCACCCTTTTAGGGCAGGACAGCCCCAGCATTTT	CATHPFRAGQPQHF
.	TRBV11-1	few	TRBJ2-1	TGTGCCAGCAGCTTAGAAAGGGAAGGGGGAGGCATTTACAATGAGCAGTTCTTC	CASSLEREGGGIYNEQFF
.	TRBV12-3/TRBV12-4	few	TRBJ1-1	TGTGCCAGCAGTTTAGAACTAGCAGGGAAAGCTTTCTTT	CASSLELAGKAFF
TRBD1	TRBV29-1	few	TRBJ2-3	TGCAGCTCAGGACAGGGGCCAGATACGCAGTATTTT	CSSGQGPDTQYF
TRBD1	TRBV5-8	few	TRBJ1-1	TGTGCCTCGGACCCCGGGACAGGGGGCACTGAAGCTTTCTTT	CASDPGTGGTEAFF
.	TRBV6-5	.	TRBJ2-1	TGTGCCAGCAGTTACACCCTCGACAATGAGCAGTTCTTC	CASSYTLDNEQFF
.	TRBV12-3/TRBV12-4	.	TRBJ1-2	TGTGCCAGCAGTCACTCGGGACCTAACTATGGCTACACCTTC	CASSHSGPNYGYTF
.	TRBV27	few	TRBJ2-1	TGTGCCAGCAGCCCTGGTACGTTCGGCGGACGTTCACCTTACAATGAGCAGTTCTTC	CASSPGTFGGRSPYNEQFF
TRBD2	TRBV27	few	TRBJ2-7	TGTGCCAGCAGTCCCAGACTAGCGGGACCCTACGAGCAGTACTTC	CASSPRLAGPYEQYF
TRBD1	TRBV6-4	.	TRBJ1-2	TGTGCCAGCAGTGGAACGGCGACAGGGAGGGGCTACACCTTC	CASSGTATGRGYTF
.	TRBV29-1	.	TRBJ1-1	TGCAGCGTTCCCCCCGTGGGGGGAGAAGCTTTCTTT	CSVPPVGGEAFF
.	TRBV5-1	.	TRBJ1-1	TGCGCCAGCAGCTTGTTAGCAAGCATCGTTAATGGGGGGGCCAACACTGAAGCTTTCTTT	CASSLLASIVNGGANTEAFF
.	TRBV20-1	.	TRBJ2-3	TGCAGTGCTAGACCAGACGGGGTGACGCAGTATTTT	CSARPDGVTQYF
TRBD1	TRBV6-1	few	TRBJ1-1	TGTGCCAGCGTCGACAGGGCATACACTGAAGCTTTCTTT	CASVDRAYTEAFF
TRBD1	TRBV11-2	.	TRBJ1-1	TGTGCCAGCAGCTTAAGGCTGTCGGGAGCAACAGGGGAGACTGAAGCTTTCTTT	CASSLRLSGATGETEAFF
.	TRBV6-1	.	TRBJ1-1	TGTGCCATAGGTATGGGATTTAACACTGAAGCTTTCTTT	CAIGMGFNTEAFF
.	TRBV5-1	.	TRBJ2-3	TGCGCCAGCAGCTTCCGCACAGGGTTAGATACGCAGTATTTT	CASSFRTGLDTQYF
.	TRBV2	few	TRBJ1-4	TGTGCCAGCAGGTCCGGGGACAATAATGAAAAACTGTTTTTT	CASRSGDNNEKLFF
TRBD2	TRBV30	.	TRBJ2-1	TGTGCCTGGAAGGGAGGGAGGTCTGAGCAGTTCTTC	CAWKGGRSEQFF
TRBD2	TRBV7-6	.	TRBJ2-7	TGTGCCAGCAGCTTAGCGCATTCTAGCGGCTCCTCCTACGAGCAGTACTTC	CASSLAHSSGSSYEQYF
TRBD1	TRBV20-1	few	TRBJ1-2	TGCAGTGCTAAAGACAGGGGGCGCTTACGTTATGGCTACACCTTC	CSAKDRGRLRYGYTF
TRBD1	TRBV15	.	TRBJ1-2	TGTGCCACCAGCAGAGATGGGACAGCCCATCCCTATGGCTACACCTTC	CATSRDGTAHPYGYTF
.	TRBV12-3/TRBV12-4	.	TRBJ2-3	TGTGCCAGCAGGCTAACCGCTAGTGGAGATACGCAGTATTTT	CASRLTASGDTQYF
.	TRBV7-2	.	TRBJ1-1	TGTGCCAGCGAGGGACTTCTACGCGAAGCTTTCTTT	CASEGLLREAFF